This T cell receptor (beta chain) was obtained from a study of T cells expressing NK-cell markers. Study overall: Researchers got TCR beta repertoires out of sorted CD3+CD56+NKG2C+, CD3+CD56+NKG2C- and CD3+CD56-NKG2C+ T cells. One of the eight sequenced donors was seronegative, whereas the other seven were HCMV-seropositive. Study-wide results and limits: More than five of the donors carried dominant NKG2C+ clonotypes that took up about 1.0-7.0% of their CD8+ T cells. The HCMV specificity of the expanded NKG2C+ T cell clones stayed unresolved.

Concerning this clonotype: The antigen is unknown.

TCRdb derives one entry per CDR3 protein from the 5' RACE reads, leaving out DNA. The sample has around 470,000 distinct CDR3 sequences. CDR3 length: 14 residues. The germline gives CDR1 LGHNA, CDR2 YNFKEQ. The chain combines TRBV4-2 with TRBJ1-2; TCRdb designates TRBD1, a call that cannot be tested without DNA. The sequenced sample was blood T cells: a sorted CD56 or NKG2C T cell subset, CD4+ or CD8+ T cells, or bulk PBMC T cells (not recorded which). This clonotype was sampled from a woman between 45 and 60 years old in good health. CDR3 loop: CASSPGQANYGYTF.